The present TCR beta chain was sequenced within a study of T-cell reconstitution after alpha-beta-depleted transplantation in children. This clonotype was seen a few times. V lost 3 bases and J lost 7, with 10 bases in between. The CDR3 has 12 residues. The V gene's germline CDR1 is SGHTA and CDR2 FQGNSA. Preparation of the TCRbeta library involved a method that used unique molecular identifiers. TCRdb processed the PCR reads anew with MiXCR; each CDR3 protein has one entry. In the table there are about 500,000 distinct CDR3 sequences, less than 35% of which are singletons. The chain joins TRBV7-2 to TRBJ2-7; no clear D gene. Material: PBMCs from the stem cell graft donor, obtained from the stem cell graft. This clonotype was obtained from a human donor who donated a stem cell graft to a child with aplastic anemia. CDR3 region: CASSFASDEQYF. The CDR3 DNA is TGTGCCAGCAGCTTCGCCTCTGATGAGCAGTACTTC.